Sequencing of this TCR beta chain was carried out in a study of human T cells and chemical hapten exposure. Study as a whole: DPC at 2% was the sensitizing agent, placed on approximately 2 cm by approximately 2 cm of upper inner arm skin. Recorded diagnoses among the mostly female patients were alopecia areata, totalis or universalis.

The junction had 6 bases not matched to a gene; V was cut back by 0 bases and J by 4 bases. Germline-derived CDR1 and CDR2 are SGDLS and YYNGEE. The CDR3 is 17 residues long. This clonotype has more than one count but fewer than ten. In the source study's methods: Between roughly 20,000 and 700,000 TCRs appeared in each sample, and the median stood at about 93,000. One entry per CDR3 protein results from TCRdb running MiXCR on the RACE reads. TCRdb, not the original authors, processed these V and J calls. This sample has roughly 100,000 distinct CDR3 sequences; approximately 11% occur once, and the top ten carry roughly 3.5%. Time point defined: patch test 1, 2 weeks after DPC sensitization. Noted treatment: therapeutic diphenylcyclopropenone sensitization with weekly scalp DPC.

The material was whole blood, obtained in connection with sensitization to the hapten diphenylcyclopropenone (DPC). V usage is TRBV9 and J usage is TRBJ2-5, with TRBD2 matching 13 bases. The receptor was isolated from a middle-aged woman with alopecia areata. Some clones in this sample may be carry-over from other donors' samples. CDR3 nucleotides: TGTGCCAGCAGCGTAGGAACTAGCGGGGGGGCCAGAGAGACCCAGTACTTC. Translated, it gives CASSVGTSGGARETQYF.